These 8 T cell receptor beta chains originate from one sample sequenced in a study of molecular identifiers for immune sequencing clone quantification. TCRdb called the PCR reads again in MiXCR, with one record for every CDR3 protein. There are fewer than 350,000 distinct CDR3 sequences in the sample; under 25% occur only once, and about 0.74% lies in the top ten. The sample consisted of naive CD8+ T cells from blood, with Jurkat cell RNA spiked in. The subset: FACS-sorted CD8+CD4-CCR7+CD45RA+ naive T cells. All receptors derive from a human donor in good health. Some libraries in this study had Jurkat cell RNA spiked in.

This clonotype showed up just a few times. V usage is TRBV9 and J usage is TRBJ1-5, with 8 bases identical to TRBD1. V lost 3 bases to trimming and J lost 3 bases; unmatched junction nucleotides: 5. The CDR3 contains 15 residues. Germline CDR1 SGDLS, CDR2 YYNGEE. Written as DNA, the CDR3 is TGTGCCAGCAGCGGGCCAGGGGGCATCAATCAGCCCCAGCATTTT. Its translation: CASSGPGGINQPQHF. Looking up the rest from reference TRBV9 and TRBJ1-5 gives the full variable domain: DSGVTQTPKHLITATGQRVTLRCSPRSGDLSVYWYQQSLDQGLQFLIQYYNGEERAKGNILERFSAQQFPDLHSELNLSSLELGDSALYFCASSGPGGINQPQHFGDGTRLSIL.

This clonotype was detected only a few times. This rearrangement joins TRBV6-5 to TRBJ2-7, with a possible D match to TRBD1 (6 bases). The CDR3 has 14 residues. Deletions cut 1 base from V and 1 base from J, with 8 bases between. Germline CDR1 and CDR2: MNHEY and SVGAGI. The CDR3 loop reads CASSYYTGSYEQYF. The CDR3 coding sequence is TGTGCCAGCAGTTACTATACAGGGTCCTACGAGCAGTACTTC.

This clonotype was found many times. The chain is built from TRBV28 and TRBJ1-2; the match to TRBD1 covers 7 bases. The germline V gene has CDR1 MDHEN and CDR2 SYDVKM. CDR3 size: 17 residues. V gave up 5 bases and J gave up 4 bases; unmatched junction bases: 16. The CDR3 loop reads CASSPGGGAGIPYGYTF. DNA of the CDR3: TGTGCCAGCAGTCCCGGAGGGGGCGCCGGGATCCCCTATGGCTACACCTTC.

This clonotype was counted ten times or more. The CDR3 DNA reads TGTGCCAGCAGTTTATCCCGGGACACCTTAACCTACGAGCAGTACTTC. Encoded protein: CASSLSRDTLTYEQYF. The chain has TRBV28 and TRBJ2-7; D possibly corresponds to TRBD1 (6 bases). The germline gives CDR1 MDHEN, CDR2 SYDVKM. This CDR3 has 16 residues. Between the trimmed V and J ends, which lost 1 base and 2 bases, there was a span of 15 bases.

V gene TRBV5-6 combines with J gene TRBJ2-5, with D hard to call. Per germline, CDR1 SGHDT and CDR2 YYEEEE. The CDR3 has 13 residues. Trimming cost V 4 bases and J 1 base, with 8 bases left between them. This CDR3 is CASSTVVQETQYF. The CDR3 nucleotides read TGTGCCAGCAGCACGGTAGTCCAAGAGACCCAGTACTTC.

This clonotype was counted many times. V usage is TRBV5-1 and J usage is TRBJ2-3; no definite D call. Germline-derived CDR1 and CDR2 are SGHRS and YFSETQ. The V end was cut by 0 bases, the J end by 0 bases, with 11 bases between. The CDR3 is made up of 16 amino acids. The DNA of the CDR3 is TGCGCCAGCAGCTTGGAACTCCACACTAGCACAGATACGCAGTATTTT. It codes for CASSLELHTSTDTQYF.

The rearrangement joins TRBV18 to TRBJ1-1; a weak D match, TRBD1 (5 bases). With 4 bases removed from V and 7 bases from J, the gap between germline ends came to 16 bases. This CDR3 region has 14 residues. Germline CDR1 reads KGHSH; CDR2 reads LQKENI. The DNA of the CDR3 is TGTGCCAGCTCACTTCAGGGAGACGCACTTGAAGCTTTCTTT. Protein product: CASSLQGDALEAFF.

The J gene is TRBJ2-7, the V gene TRBV7-6, with D tentatively TRBD1 (6 bases). V gave up 5 bases and J gave up 2 bases, with 19 bases separating them. Looked up from germline, CDR1 is SGHVS and CDR2 is FNYEAQ. CDR3 length equals 16 residues. CDR3 protein: CASSPLRDTRTYEQYF. CDR3 DNA sequence: TGTGCCAGCAGCCCCCTCCGGGACACGCGCACCTACGAGCAGTACTTC.